Presented here are 6 T cell receptor beta chains from one specimen sequenced in a study of T-cell memory formation after mild COVID-19. Each CDR3 protein gets one entry after TCRdb re-called the 5' RACE reads with MiXCR. In the table there are tens of thousands of distinct CDR3 sequences, less than 8% of which are singletons. The specimen was PBMCs or a T cell subset sorted from them (not recorded which). These receptors all stem from an adult woman who had mild COVID-19 (a few samples of this study predate the infection). Cell type and time point are not known.

In its sample, this clonotype was seen many times. The chain couples TRBV24-1 to TRBJ2-5; 8 nucleotides align to TRBD1. The CDR3 sequence is 15 residues long. V lost 4 bases to trimming and J lost 5 bases; unmatched junction nucleotides: 8. Germline V gene data show CDR1 as KGHDR and CDR2 as SFDVKD. The CDR3 DNA sequence: TGTGCCACCAGTGAGCACAGGGGGAGAAGGGAGACCCAGTACTTC. Translated, it gives CATSEHRGRRETQYF.

This clonotype was counted many times. The J gene is TRBJ2-1, the V gene TRBV20-1; a possible D gene is TRBD1 (6 bases). The ends were cut back, 1 base at V and 1 base at J, with 8 bases in the middle. In germline, CDR1 is DFQATT, CDR2 SNEGSKA (reference sequence). This CDR3 comprises 14 residues. The CDR3 DNA reads TGCAGTGCTAGAGGGACAGAGTCCTACAATGAGCAGTTCTTC. This sequence encodes CSARGTESYNEQFF.

This clonotype was detected many times. The J gene is TRBJ2-2, the V gene TRBV5-1, with D perhaps TRBD1 (6 bases). CDR1 is SGHRS, CDR2 YFSETQ, per germline. Trimming removed 4 bases at V and 6 bases at J, with 13 bases between. The CDR3 is 14 residues long. CDR3 DNA: TGCGCCAGCAGCATGGGACAATTAGCCGGGGAGCTGTTTTTT. It specifies CASSMGQLAGELFF.

There are many counts of this clonotype. The chain is built from TRBV9 and TRBJ2-1; 8 bases line up with TRBD2. The CDR3 has 16 residues. Germline trimming cut 5 bases from V and 3 bases from J; bases unmatched to any gene: 10. Looked up from germline, CDR1 is SGDLS and CDR2 is YYNGEE. The CDR3 DNA sequence: TGTGCCAGCAGTGGCTTCCGGACTAGCCGCTACAATGAGCAGTTCTTC. Translating it yields CASSGFRTSRYNEQFF.

This clonotype was seen repeatedly, ten times or more. This rearrangement joins TRBV20-1 to TRBJ2-3, with TRBD2 matching over 11 bases. The CDR3 runs 14 residues. J was trimmed by 2 bases and V by 6 bases; bases with no gene match: 4. The germline gives CDR1 DFQATT, CDR2 SNEGSKA (reference sequence). DNA for the CDR3: TGCAGTGCGAGACTAGCGGGGACCACAGATACGCAGTATTTT. Protein sequence: CSARLAGTTDTQYF.

Many counts were recorded for this clonotype. The chain joins TRBV7-9 to TRBJ1-1; D gene ambiguous. V shed 5 bases and J shed 3 bases, with 16 bases lying between them. CDR1 and CDR2 from the germline V gene are SEHNR and FQNEAQ (reference sequence). The CDR3 extends over 15 amino acids. CDR3 DNA: TGTGCCAGCAGCACATGGCAGGAATATTACACTGAAGCTTTCTTT. This sequence encodes CASSTWQEYYTEAFF.